The next 9 T cell receptor beta chains were all read from a single sample in a study of T cell responses to AZD1222 COVID-19 vaccine. Repertoires were generated with immunoSEQ multiplex PCR, while TCRdb's copy carries only in-frame clones and drops some. Of some 120,000 clones in the sample, 90% to 95% were seen once. This specimen consisted of peripheral blood, obtained on day 0 of AZD1222 vaccination. The receptors were sampled from an adult in good health.

The V call is TRBV7-9, the J call TRBJ2-3; D is undetermined. From germline, CDR1 is SEHNR and CDR2 FQNEAQ (reference sequence). V shed 5 bases and J shed 1 base, with 7 bases lying between them. This CDR3 spans 13 amino acids. The CDR3 protein is CASSRQRTDTQYF. As DNA, the CDR3 is TGTGCCAGCAGCAGGCAGCGCACAGATACGCAGTATTTT.

V and J are TRBV5-1 and TRBJ2-1, with TRBD1 identical over 7 bases. The CDR3 runs to 17 residues. V was clipped by 0 bases and J by 4 bases; unmatched bases: 10. Germline lookup yields CDR1 SGHRS and CDR2 YFSETQ. This CDR3 is CASSLEADRVGYNEQFF. The CDR3 coding sequence is TGCGCCAGCAGCTTGGAGGCCGACAGGGTGGGTTACAATGAGCAGTTCTTC.

This rearrangement joins TRBV11-2 to TRBJ2-7, with D perhaps TRBD1 or TRBD2 (5 bases each). This CDR3 is built from 15 residues. Trimming removed 5 bases at V and 1 base at J, with 15 bases between. The germline gives CDR1 SGHAT, CDR2 FQNNGV. CDR3 loop: CASSTRQRGSYEQYF. The DNA of the CDR3 is TGTGCCAGCAGCACCCGACAGAGAGGGTCCTACGAGCAGTACTTC. Variable domain in full (rest from reference TRBV11-2 and TRBJ2-7): EAGVAQSPRYKIIEKRQSVAFWCNPISGHATLYWYQQILGQGPKLLIQFQNNGVVDDSQLPKDRFSAERLKGVDSTLKIQPAKLEDSAVYLCASSTRQRGSYEQYFGPGTRLTVT.

The CDR3 is CASSQTLGPGAFF. The CDR3 DNA sequence: TGTGCCAGCAGCCAAACTTTGGGTCCAGGGGCTTTCTTT. The V and J genes are TRBV3-1 (or the pseudogene TRBV3-2) and TRBJ1-1; the D gene is possibly TRBD1 (5 bases). The V gene's germline CDR1 is LGHDT and CDR2 YNNKEL (reference sequence). The CDR3 extends over 13 amino acids. V shed 2 bases and J shed 11 bases, with 15 bases lying between them.

The table lists this clone with a count of one. The chain couples TRBV28 to TRBJ2-7; D unresolved. The CDR3 extends over 14 amino acids. The V gene lost 2 bases and the J gene lost 1 base, with 9 bases spanning the gap. CDR1 and CDR2 (germline): MDHEN, SYDVKM. As DNA, the CDR3 is TGTGCCAGCAGTTTAGTTTCCATTTCCTACGAGCAGTACTTC. Encoded protein: CASSLVSISYEQYF. Together with reference TRBV28 and TRBJ2-7, the CDR3 gives the full variable domain: DVKVTQSSRYLVKRTGEKVFLECVQDMDHENMFWYRQDPGLGLRLIYFSYDVKMKEKGDIPEGYSVSREKKERFSLILESASTNQTSMYLCASSLVSISYEQYFGPGTRLTVT.

This clone was observed a handful of times. This rearrangement joins TRBV3-1 (or the pseudogene TRBV3-2) to TRBJ1-6; D is undetermined. This CDR3 is 13 amino acids long. Germline-derived CDR1 and CDR2 are LGHDT and YNNKEL (reference sequence). The V and J ends lost 1 base and 4 bases respectively, with 2 bases between them. The CDR3 DNA follows: TGTGCCAGCAGCCAAGTTTATAATTCACCCCTCCACTTT. Its protein product is CASSQVYNSPLHF.

The chain couples TRBV6-5 to TRBJ2-7, with a weak D call TRBD1 (6 bases). Per the germline V gene, CDR1 is MNHEY and CDR2 is SVGAGI. This CDR3 region has 15 residues. V shed 2 bases and J shed 1 base, with 12 bases lying between them. In DNA, the CDR3 is TGTGCCAGCAGTTACAGTCAAAGGGGGTCCTACGAGCAGTACTTC. Protein sequence: CASSYSQRGSYEQYF.

The genes are TRBV4-1 and TRBJ1-3; TRBD1 matches at 7 bases. V trimming: 7 bases; J trimming: 1 base; junction bases outside the gene matches: 7. Germline V gives CDR1 MGHRA, CDR2 YSYEKL. CDR3 length: 15 amino acids. The CDR3 here is CASNSIRGSGNTIYF. Written as DNA, the CDR3 is TGCGCCAGCAATTCAATCAGGGGGTCTGGAAACACCATATATTTT.

The chain has TRBV19 and TRBJ1-1, with unresolved D. CDR1 is LNHDA, CDR2 SQIVND, per germline (reference sequence). The ends were cut back, 5 bases at V and 3 bases at J, with 10 bases in the middle. This CDR3 has 13 amino acids. As DNA, the CDR3 is TGTGCCAGTAGTTTTTCGGGATACACTGAAGCTTTCTTT. Its protein product is CASSFSGYTEAFF.